Each of the 6 T cell receptor beta chains below was sequenced from the same sample in a study of patients and donors after allogeneic stem cell transplantation. TCRdb re-derived calls from the RT-PCR reads in MiXCR, one entry per CDR3 protein. The table lists some 200,000 distinct CDR3 sequences, roughly 40% of them singletons. Sequencing used blood, either unsorted or a sorted T cell fraction (not recorded which). The receptor set was obtained from a human donor who was either an allogeneic HSCT recipient or a stem cell or donor lymphocyte infusion donor (not recorded which). It is not recorded whose cells these are; they may come from a transplant donor.

The chain is built from TRBV2 and TRBJ1-2, with D possibly matching TRBD1 (5 bases). The V and J ends lost 8 bases and 0 bases respectively, with 7 bases between them. Per germline, CDR1 SNHLY and CDR2 FYNNEI. The CDR3 has 12 amino acids. The CDR3 region is CASLGANYGYTF. CDR3 DNA sequence: TGTGCCAGCTTGGGGGCTAACTATGGCTACACCTTC.

This clonotype occurred a few times. CDR3 DNA sequence: TGTGCCAGCAGCTTGGGAGGGACAGTGGACGAGCAGTACTTC. This codes for CASSLGGTVDEQYF. V is TRBV5-6 and J is TRBJ2-7, with 7 bases aligning to TRBD1. V shed 0 bases and J 5 bases; nucleotides not matched to a gene: 5. Germline V gene lookup returns CDR1 SGHDT and CDR2 YYEEEE. The CDR3 is 14 amino acids.

The rearrangement uses TRBV20-1 and TRBJ1-5, with no clear D. Trimming removed 0 bases at V and 0 bases at J, with 9 bases between. Germline CDR1 DFQATT, CDR2 SNEGSKA (reference sequence). The CDR3 is 15 residues long. The CDR3 nucleotides are TGCAGTGCTAGAGATATAAGGGATAGCAATCAGCCCCAGCATTTT. It is translated as CSARDIRDSNQPQHF.

For this clonotype: A junction end diverges from the germline sequence, so it may reflect a read error. The V and J genes are TRBV7-8 and TRBJ1-1; a possible D gene is TRBD1 (6 bases). Germline V CDR1 and CDR2: SGHVS, FQNEAQ. The CDR3 sequence is 12 residues long. CDR3 in DNA: TGTGCCAGCAGATTAGGGGGGGGTGAAGCTTTCTTT. Amino acid sequence: CASRLGGGEAFF.

The chain couples TRBV6-5 to TRBJ2-7, with 8 bases fitting TRBD1. Per germline, CDR1 MNHEY and CDR2 SVGAGI. The junction had 8 bases not matched to a gene; V was cut back by 4 bases and J by 3 bases. The CDR3 contains 15 residues. CDR3 loop: CASSSPGTGYYEQYF. The CDR3 bases are TGTGCCAGCAGTTCGCCCGGGACAGGTTACTACGAGCAGTACTTC.

V usage is TRBV5-1 and J usage is TRBJ1-5, with a possible D match to TRBD1 (5 bases). The germline V and J ends were trimmed by 5 bases and 5 bases, with 11 bases remaining between them. The CDR3 sequence is 13 residues long. Germline CDR1 SGHRS, CDR2 YFSETQ. The CDR3 nucleotides are TGCGCCAGCAGGCCAGGGAATGATCAGCCCCAGCATTTT. This translates into CASRPGNDQPQHF.